The clone carrying this TCR beta chain was recorded a few times. Its cognate antigen is unknown. This record comes from a study of response to subunit inactivated influenza vaccine. General study points: Only a handful of new T cells, the authors suggested, are recruited with each seasonal influenza vaccination.

TCRdb recomputed calls from the RT-PCR reads with MiXCR, one row per CDR3 protein. The table includes roughly 710,000 distinct CDR3 sequences, less than 15% detected once. Material: PBMCs from blood, obtained 14 to 15 days before vaccination. The source is a man in his fifties who received an inactivated influenza vaccine.

CDR3 residues: CSASKDSYEQYF. Written as DNA, the CDR3 is TGCAGTGCTAGTAAGGACAGTTACGAGCAGTACTTC. The rearrangement uses TRBV20-1 and TRBJ2-7; possibly TRBD1 for D (6 bases). Germline V gives CDR1 DFQATT, CDR2 SNEGSKA (reference sequence). The CDR3 covers 12 residues. V lost 3 bases, J lost 4 bases, and 10 bases lay in between.